This T cell receptor beta chain was recorded in a study of cytomegalovirus exposure and HLA in healthy donors. Primers: 60 Vbeta forward and 13 Jbeta reverse. Here immunoSEQ multiplex PCR was the method, and the copy in TCRdb shows in-frame clones only, minus some. The sample holds approximately 140,000 clones, around 80% seen once. Study-wide results and limits: What TCR beta sequences reportedly achieved was accurate prediction of HLA-A and HLA-B alleles in most subjects. Later on, analysis showed that most CMV-associated TCR beta chains appeared to be HLA-restricted.

In the case of this clone: Its antigen remains unidentified.

This clonotype was obtained from a man aged 25 to 40 in good health and CMV-seronegative. Specimen: PBMCs.

The chain's CDR3 is CASSRTGGATYEQYF. The CDR3 coding sequence is TGTGCCAGCAGCCGCACGGGGGGGGCAACCTACGAGCAGTACTTC. The chain is built from TRBV27 and TRBJ2-7, with 8 bases identical to TRBD2. Per the germline V gene, CDR1 is MNHEY and CDR2 is SMNVEV (reference sequence). The CDR3 contains 15 residues. V trimming: 6 bases; J trimming: 2 bases; junction bases outside the gene matches: 9.